Listed below are T cell receptor beta chains from one sample, sequenced in a study of identifying expanded T cells in peripheral blood. The data were produced by immunoSEQ multiplex PCR, yet TCRdb's version contains in-frame clones alone and is incomplete. The sample carries tens of thousands of clones, around 89% recorded once. Sequencing was carried out using blood. The source is a person aged 18-70 years in good health. CDR3s include the opening cysteine and the closing phenylalanine or tryptophan. D genes are given only for firm matches. Part of the rows lack a size; the others show once, few, many or a class for expanded clones.

v_call	d_call	clone_size	j_call	cdr3_nt	cdr3_aa
TRBV28	NA	NA	TRBJ2-1	TGTGCCAGCAGTTTGCGGGGACAGCAGTTCTTC	CASSLRGQQFF
TRBV11-2	NA	NA	TRBJ2-1	TGTGCCAGCAGCTTAGTTCTCAATGAGCAGTTCTTC	CASSLVLNEQFF
TRBV27	TRBD1	NA	TRBJ2-7	TGTGCCAGCAGCCTAGCCGGGACAGGGTGGTCCGAGCAGTACTTC	CASSLAGTGWSEQYF
TRBV9	NA	NA	TRBJ1-5	TGTGCCAGCAGCTCAAGTGGGGTTGGCAATCAGCCCCAGCATTTT	CASSSSGVGNQPQHF
TRBV11-3	TRBD2	NA	TRBJ2-2	TGTGCCAGCAGCTTAGTTAGCGGGCCGAACACCGGGGAGCTGTTTTTT	CASSLVSGPNTGELFF
TRBV6-6	NA	NA	TRBJ2-3	TGTGCCAGCAGTTACGGTGACACAGATACGCAGTATTTT	CASSYGDTDTQYF
TRBV27	NA	NA	TRBJ2-3	TGTGCCAGCAGTCCGGGACTGGAGGGTAGTAATACGCAGTATTTT	CASSPGLEGSNTQYF
TRBV4-1	TRBD2	NA	TRBJ2-7	TGCGCCAGCAGCCAAGATCGCGGGGGGGTGACCTACGAGCAGTACTTC	CASSQDRGGVTYEQYF
TRBV10-1	TRBD2	NA	TRBJ2-1	TGCGCCAGCAGTGCTACTAGCGGGAGGTCCTACAATGAGCAGTTCTTC	CASSATSGRSYNEQFF
TRBV11-2	NA	once	TRBJ1-1	TGTGCCAGCACCCTCTCCCCCCTCCCGAACACTGAAGCTTTCTTT	CASTLSPLPNTEAFF
TRBV4-2	TRBD1	NA	TRBJ2-7	TGTGCCAGCAGCCAACTCCGGGACAGGGGGATATACGAGCAGTACTTC	CASSQLRDRGIYEQYF